The rows below give T cell receptor beta chains drawn from one sample of a study of CD8 T cells in Susac syndrome. TCRdb re-analysed the immunoSEQ multiplex PCR reads in MiXCR, keeping a single row per CDR3 protein. The sample carries some 100,000 distinct CDR3 sequences, 95% to 98% recorded once. The sequenced material came from CD4+ T cells from PBMCs. These TCRs come from a human donor in good health. CDR3s include the opening cysteine and the closing phenylalanine or tryptophan. A row's size may be missing; if present it is once, few, many or a size class.

>-|TRBV12-3/TRBV12-4|TRBJ2-3
CASSFGGETDTQYF
>-|TRBV3-1|TRBJ1-1
CASTGTAMNTEAFF
>few|TRBV3-1|TRBJ2-7
CASSQGQGAREQYF
>-|TRBV3-1|TRBJ2-5
CASSPGTSWTQYF
>once|TRBV7-2|TRBJ2-7
CASSSSGTDYEQYF
>-|TRBV2|TRBJ2-7
CASTGLAGDEQYF
>-|TRBV20-1|TRBJ2-7
CSASRQVPYEQYF
>-|TRBV7-9|TRBJ1-1
CASRIPKTSAFF
>-|TRBV12-3/TRBV12-4|TRBJ2-7
CASSSRTSGSEQYF
>-|TRBV6-5|TRBJ2-1
CASSYGPLLRDEQFF
>-|TRBV6-2/TRBV6-3|TRBJ2-1
CASSYWSGAYNEQFF
>-|TRBV29-1|TRBJ1-5
CSGNRATGNQPQHF
>-|TRBV28|TRBJ2-7
CASSSGTSFRYEQYF
>-|TRBV29-1|TRBJ2-6
CSVDLSGANVLTF
>-|TRBV15|TRBJ2-5
CATSRDAGFGETQYF
>-|TRBV5-8|TRBJ2-6
CASSFGTEVSGANVLTF
>-|TRBV6-1|TRBJ1-6
CASSFRTGSNSPLHF
>-|TRBV5-6|TRBJ1-5
CASSFRDRAGQPQHF
>-|TRBV28|TRBJ2-4
CASSSRAGGLAKNIQYF
>-|TRBV28|TRBJ2-7
CASSRFRGQGGKAGSYEQYF
>once|TRBV6-6|TRBJ2-2
CASSYSGFDTGELFF
>once|TRBV3-1|TRBJ1-3
CASSPVHSGNTIYF
>-|TRBV5-6|TRBJ2-3
CASRLAGDTDTQYF
>-|TRBV20-1|TRBJ1-2
CSASAEVLGGYTF